Listed here is a single TCR beta chain. Germline assignment: CDR1 MRHNA and CDR2 SNTAGT. Trimming took off 7 bases at V and 0 bases at J, with 11 bases between the two ends. The CDR3 runs 14 residues. The data belong to a study of blood T cell repertoires in COVID-19. Background on the study: Acute and convalescent COVID-19 samples came from the United States, Italy and Spain. Sources were T cells, B-cell-depleted T cells, or PBMCs; the material itself was cDNA or gDNA.

Source study methods: Estimation of nucleated cell counts was performed using reference gene primer amplification. This table comes from immunoSEQ multiplex PCR, and its TCRdb copy is limited to in-frame clones, with some not included. V and J calls and clone size come straight from that table; D and trimming were deduced from the DNA. The top ten hold 4% to 5% of the sample, which has roughly 130,000 clones, roughly nine tenths seen once. V and J are TRBV6-4 and TRBJ2-3; TRBD2 is a possible D gene (6 bases). The sample comprised peripheral blood. This TCR was sampled from a man aged 60 to 75 with COVID-19, enrolled during active disease. The CDR3 region is CASKIADSTDTQYF. The CDR3 DNA reads TGTGCCAGCAAAATAGCGGATAGCACAGATACGCAGTATTTT.